The entry below describes one T cell receptor (beta chain). This receptor's antigen is unknown. One base away there is no much larger clone; base qualities are not given. This entry is derived from a study of cytomegalovirus exposure and HLA in healthy donors (TCRdb year 2017). Concerning the study at large: According to a later analysis, the approximately 120 validation repertoires were produced on the same platform as the 700 or so repertoires of the first cohort. The study aimed to test whether signatures of past pathogen exposure could be identified by cataloging public T cell receptors. Besides the first cohort of roughly 660 subjects, a separate validation cohort made up of over a hundred different subjects was used. High-throughput TCR immunosequencing, statistical association of individual TCRs with disease status, and machine learning were combined to predict cytomegalovirus infection status.

Donors formed part of the validation cohort, which comprised 120 or so subjects and was distinct from the first cohort of under 750 subjects. Libraries were prepared through the immunoSEQ multiplex PCR assay. Per the original workflow: A statistical classification framework was developed to diagnose cytomegalovirus status using the catalog of TCR beta chain sequences. Not all clones reach the TCRdb copy of this immuneACCESS table, which keeps in-frame sequences only. Checked studies attribute under half of the gap to unresolved V genes and leave the rest unexplained. V, J and clone size were drawn from that table, and D and trimming were deduced from the DNA. The table for this sample lists approximately 70,000 clones; 94% of them were counted only once. Around 0.65% of the sample is in the top ten clones. The research as a whole found: The validation cohort had no HLA typing available for a later analysis, so co-occurrence within that cohort was assessed over all 120 or so repertoires. The authors suggested that the approach could potentially be extended to other disease states and immunological phenotypes. Most TCR sequences were seen in very few donors, while some public TCRs were found in many individuals. In both the original and validation cohorts, the classifier was reported to diagnose cytomegalovirus status with high specificity and sensitivity. In vitro tests confirmed that three of the cytomegalovirus-associated TCR beta chains recognize cytomegalovirus antigens. In the study, around 150 TCR beta chains were listed as associated with cytomegalovirus. Of the cluster scores, about 94% were above 0 in a later analysis, which found that TCRs clustered in the first cohort also tended to co-occur in the roughly 130 validation repertoires.

CDR1 and CDR2, looked up from the germline V gene, are MDHEN and SYDVKM. The CDR3 goes from the cysteine to the phenylalanine over 14 residues. The sequence is cut down to CDR3 DNA, 42 bases in frame from base 1. The junction shows trimming of 5 bases on V and 4 bases on J, plus 11 bases between the germline ends. The V gene is TRBV28 and the J gene is TRBJ2-2; the D gene is perhaps TRBD1, on 6 matching bases. This clonotype originated in a woman younger than 35 in good health and CMV-seronegative. Source material: PBMCs. The CDR3 region has the sequence CASSSTGSTGELFF. The DNA reads as follows: TGTGCCAGCAGTAGTACAGGGTCCACCGGGGAGCTGTTTTTT.